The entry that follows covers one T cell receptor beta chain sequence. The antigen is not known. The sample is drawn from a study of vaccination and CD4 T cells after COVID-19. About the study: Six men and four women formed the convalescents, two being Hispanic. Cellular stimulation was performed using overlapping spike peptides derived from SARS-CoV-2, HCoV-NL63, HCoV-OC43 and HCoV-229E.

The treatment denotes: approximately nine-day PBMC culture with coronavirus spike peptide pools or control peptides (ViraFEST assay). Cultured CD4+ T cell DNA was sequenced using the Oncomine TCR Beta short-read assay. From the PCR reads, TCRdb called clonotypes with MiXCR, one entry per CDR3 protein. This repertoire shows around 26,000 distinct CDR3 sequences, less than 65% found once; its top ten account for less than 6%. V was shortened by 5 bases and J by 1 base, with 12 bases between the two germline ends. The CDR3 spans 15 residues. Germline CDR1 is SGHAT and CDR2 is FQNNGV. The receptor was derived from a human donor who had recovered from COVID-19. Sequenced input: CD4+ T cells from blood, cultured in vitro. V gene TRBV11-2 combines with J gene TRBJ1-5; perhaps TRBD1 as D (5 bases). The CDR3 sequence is CASSLAGNSNQPQHF. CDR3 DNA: TGTGCCAGCAGCCTAGCAGGGAACAGCAATCAGCCCCAGCATTTT.